The 5 T cell receptor beta chains listed next were all sequenced from one sample in a study of T cells in Graves' hyperthyroidism and ophthalmopathy. RNA transcripts yielded amplified TCR beta CDR3 regions. Researchers ran a first-round RT-PCR on the TCR CDR3 using the HTBI primer set. MiXCR, run by TCRdb on the multiplex PCR reads, gives a single entry per CDR3 protein. The table has 500,000 to 550,000 distinct CDR3 sequences, about 20% seen once. Sequencing used blood. The source of these receptors is a man between 40 and 49 years old with Graves' ophthalmopathy.

The chain couples TRBV5-1 to TRBJ2-5, with a weak D call TRBD1 (7 bases). V dropped 0 bases and J dropped 5 bases, with 20 bases sitting between them. The CDR3 spans 17 residues. The germline V gene has CDR1 SGHRS and CDR2 YFSETQ. CDR3 loop: CASSLVGAGGTEETQYF. The CDR3 DNA follows: TGCGCCAGCAGCTTGGTTGGGGCTGGGGGGACAGAGGAGACCCAGTACTTC.

In the case of this clonotype: A read error is possible here, since a much larger clone lies one base away. The chain joins TRBV7-2 to TRBJ2-1; 10 bases fit TRBD2. CDR1 and CDR2 (germline): SGHTA, FQGNSA. The CDR3 spans 15 residues. CDR3 sequence: CASNLGGLAFNEQFF. The CDR3 coding sequence is TGTGCCAGCAACTTAGGGGGACTAGCGTTCAATGAGCAGTTCTTC.

This rearrangement joins TRBV2 to TRBJ1-1, with D possibly TRBD1 on 5 matching bases. Per germline, CDR1 SNHLY and CDR2 FYNNEI. Trimming removed 2 bases from V and 4 bases from J, with 17 bases in between. The CDR3 is made up of 16 amino acids. Written as DNA, the CDR3 is TGTGCCAGCAGTGAATCCCCCTCAGGGTTCTTCACTGAAGCTTTCTTT. Its protein is CASSESPSGFFTEAFF.

This clonotype has at least ten counts. The chain has TRBV6-6 and TRBJ2-5; a possible D gene is TRBD2 (6 bases). This CDR3 has 14 residues. The V gene's germline CDR1 is MNHNY and CDR2 SVGAGI (reference sequence). V lost 2 bases to trimming and J lost 2 bases, with 9 bases between them. In DNA form, the CDR3 reads TGTGCCAGCAGTTACGGGGGGAGGCAAGAGACCCAGTACTTC. It codes for CASSYGGRQETQYF.

This sequence joins TRBV7-9 and TRBJ2-2, with 7 bases fitting TRBD2. The germline V gene has CDR1 SEHNR and CDR2 FQNEAQ (reference sequence). The CDR3 consists of 15 residues. V dropped 3 bases and J dropped 1; count of bases not matched to a gene: 2. The CDR3 DNA reads as TGTGCCAGCAGCTTTAAGCGGGAGAACACCGGGGAGCTGTTTTTT. It is translated as CASSFKRENTGELFF.